This note documents a single T cell receptor (beta chain) sequence. The sample originates from a study of blood T cell repertoires in COVID-19. Original analysis: Reference gene primer amplification yielded estimated nucleated cell counts. Profiled with immunoSEQ multiplex PCR; TCRdb holds only in-frame clones, not every one. The V and J calls and clone size were taken over from that table, and D and trimming were inferred from the DNA. The sample includes 130,000 or so clones, roughly 79% of them seen just once. The CDR3 is made up of 17 amino acids. V was pared by 3 bases and J by 9 bases, with 10 bases of the junction left unmatched. The V gene's germline CDR1 is SGHVS and CDR2 FQNEAQ.

Sequenced: peripheral blood. V usage is TRBV7-8 and J usage is TRBJ1-6; TRBD1 agrees at 11 bases. The TCR originated in a man older than 75 with acute or convalescent COVID-19. CDR3 region: CASSLSGTGGRGSPLHF. DNA of the CDR3: TGTGCCAGCAGCTTGTCCGGGACAGGGGGACGAGGTTCACCCCTCCACTTT.